The 28 T cell receptor beta chains in this list originate from one sample, sequenced in a study of a mutant IDH1 vaccine in newly diagnosed glioma. Time point denoted: baseline, week 1 (first vaccination visit). The treatment here: pre-vaccination baseline after standard-of-care therapy. Sequenced by immunoSEQ multiplex PCR; TCRdb stores in-frame clones only, minus some. The top ten clones hold around 8.2% of a sample with roughly 68,000 clones, 70% to 80% of them seen once. The starting material was PBMCs, obtained from a glioma patient treated with radiotherapy, temozolomide or both. The receptors here all came from a man aged 50-59 years with glioma.

CDR3 nucleotide sequence: TGTGCCAGCAGCGTAGGGGGGGCTGACTATGGCTACACCTTC. The encoded protein is CASSVGGADYGYTF. The chain uses TRBV9 and TRBJ1-2; D possibly corresponds to TRBD1 (6 bases). Germline lookup yields CDR1 SGDLS and CDR2 YYNGEE. Trimming cost V 0 bases and J 3 bases, with 9 bases left between them. CDR3 size: 14 residues.

This clone turned up a few times. V gene TRBV6-6 combines with J gene TRBJ1-2; D remains unclear. There are 13 residues in the CDR3. The V end was cut by 6 bases, the J end by 0 bases, with 8 bases between. Germline assignment: CDR1 MNHNY and CDR2 SVGAGI (reference sequence). CDR3 amino acids: CASRAKANYGYTF. Here the CDR3 DNA reads TGTGCCAGCAGGGCCAAAGCTAACTATGGCTACACCTTC.

The rearrangement uses TRBV7-3 and TRBJ2-7, with TRBD1 identical over 7 bases. The CDR3 covers 13 residues. Trimming removed 4 bases from V and 6 bases from J; junction bases left unmatched: 6. Germline CDR1 SGHTA, CDR2 FQGTGA. The CDR3 loop reads CASSSTQGSEQYF. The CDR3 coding sequence is TGTGCCAGCAGCTCAACACAGGGGAGCGAGCAGTACTTC.

V is TRBV2 and J is TRBJ2-5; 7 bases match TRBD2. The ends lost 5 bases at V and 5 bases at J; junction bases unmatched: 8. From germline, CDR1 is SNHLY and CDR2 FYNNEI. CDR3 size: 14 residues. CDR3 sequence reads: CASSSGEGRETQYF. Written as DNA, the CDR3 is TGTGCCAGCAGTTCCGGGGAGGGAAGGGAGACCCAGTACTTC. The full variable domain, rest sourced from reference TRBV2 and TRBJ2-5, is EPEVTQTPSHQVTQMGQEVILRCVPISNHLYFYWYRQILGQKVEFLVSFYNNEISEKSEIFDDQFSVERPDGSNFTLKIRSTKLEDSAMYFCASSSGEGRETQYFGPGTRLLVL.

The table lists this clone with a few counts. The V gene is TRBV10-3, the J gene TRBJ2-1; D is ambiguous. In germline, CDR1 is ENHRY, CDR2 SYGVKD. The CDR3 consists of 13 residues. Trimming took 11 bases from V and 8 from J, leaving 19 bases between them. The CDR3 is CAATPAHVDEQFF. CDR3 sequence (DNA): TGTGCCGCGACGCCCGCCCATGTGGATGAGCAGTTCTTC.

The V call is TRBV10-3, the J call TRBJ1-2; 9 bases are shared with TRBD1. Germline values: CDR1 ENHRY, CDR2 SYGVKD. V shed 8 bases and J 5 bases; nucleotides not matched to a gene: 3. The CDR3 runs 12 residues. This chain's CDR3 is CAIGDRVYGYTF. In DNA, the CDR3 is TGTGCCATCGGGGACAGGGTATATGGCTACACCTTC.

The V gene is TRBV7-9, the J gene TRBJ1-1; D ambiguous. Looked up from germline, CDR1 is SEHNR and CDR2 is FQNEAQ (reference sequence). The germline V and J ends were trimmed by 5 bases and 7 bases, with 17 bases remaining between them. The CDR3 covers 14 residues. The CDR3 sequence: CASSPRAGQDEAFF. CDR3 bases: TGTGCCAGCAGCCCCCGGGCAGGCCAAGATGAAGCTTTCTTT.

The chain couples TRBV28 to TRBJ1-1; D gene ambiguous. Germline CDR1 and CDR2: MDHEN and SYDVKM. The CDR3 is 14 amino acids. V gave up 5 bases and J gave up 0 bases, with 10 bases separating them. In nucleotides, the CDR3 is TGTGCCAGCAGTAAGACGGGAGTGAACACTGAAGCTTTCTTT. This gives the protein CASSKTGVNTEAFF.

The chain recombines TRBV28 with TRBJ2-7; TRBD1 agrees at 9 bases. The CDR3 contains 13 residues. Trimming removed 7 bases from V and 2 bases from J; junction bases left unmatched: 3. Germline V gene sequence: CDR1 MDHEN, CDR2 SYDVKM. This chain's CDR3 is CASKQGAAYEQYF. The CDR3 DNA reads TGTGCCAGCAAACAGGGGGCGGCCTACGAGCAGTACTTC.

The J gene is TRBJ2-7, the V gene TRBV19; 10 nucleotides align to TRBD1. Trimming at V came to 3 bases and at J to 5 bases, leaving 7 bases not matched to a gene. Germline-derived CDR1 and CDR2 are LNHDA and SQIVND (reference sequence). The CDR3 has 15 amino acids. CDR3: CASSIRTGGIDEQYF. The CDR3 DNA reads as TGTGCCAGTAGTATCAGGACAGGGGGAATCGACGAGCAGTACTTC.

CDR3: CASSGQGLSAEAFF. CDR3 sequence (DNA): TGTGCCAGCTCCGGACAGGGTTTGAGCGCTGAAGCTTTCTTT. The chain joins TRBV18 to TRBJ1-1; 8 nucleotides match TRBD1. V lost 6 bases and J lost 6; bases outside the gene matches: 9. Germline V gene data show CDR1 as KGHSH and CDR2 as LQKENI. This CDR3 comprises 14 residues.

This sequence joins TRBV2 and TRBJ2-7, with D perhaps matching TRBD2 (5 bases). The CDR3 length is 17 residues. Per germline, CDR1 SNHLY and CDR2 FYNNEI. Trimming pared 2 bases from V and 2 bases from J, leaving 19 bases between. CDR3 bases: TGTGCCAGCAGTGAAAGATTTGTCGGGAATCGCGCCTACGAGCAGTACTTC. It is translated as CASSERFVGNRAYEQYF.

The rearrangement joins TRBV5-1 to TRBJ2-7, with 10 bases matching TRBD2. This CDR3 has 15 residues. Per the germline V gene, CDR1 is SGHRS and CDR2 is YFSETQ. Trimming took 0 bases from V and 4 from J; bases not matched to a gene: 4. CDR3: CASSLDSGGNYEQYF. The CDR3 bases are TGCGCCAGCAGCTTGGATAGCGGGGGGAATTACGAGCAGTACTTC.

The chain uses TRBV18 and TRBJ1-5; D gene ambiguous. Germline values: CDR1 KGHSH, CDR2 LQKENI. The CDR3 runs 14 residues. Trimming pared 6 bases from V and 9 bases from J, leaving 18 bases between. CDR3 in amino acids: CASSERGVLGPQHF. CDR3 DNA sequence: TGTGCCAGCTCTGAAAGAGGAGTCTTGGGGCCCCAGCATTTT.

The gene calls are TRBV27 and TRBJ2-2; tentative D call: TRBD1 (6 bases). The ends were cut back, 8 bases at V and 5 bases at J, with 12 bases in the middle. Per germline, CDR1 MNHEY and CDR2 SMNVEV (reference sequence). The CDR3 extends over 13 amino acids. The DNA of the CDR3 is TGTGCCAGCTCCAGGGGTGGGACCGGGGAGCTGTTTTTT. Translating it yields CASSRGGTGELFF.

The chain uses TRBV7-8 and TRBJ1-6; 7 positions agree with TRBD1. Germline lookup yields CDR1 SGHVS and CDR2 FQNEAQ. This CDR3 has 14 residues. V trimming: 2 bases; J trimming: 11 bases; junction bases outside the gene matches: 6. For the CDR3, the DNA is TGTGCCAGCAGCTTAACAGGGGATGTGACACCCCTCCACTTT. It encodes CASSLTGDVTPLHF. Looking up the rest from reference TRBV7-8 and TRBJ1-6 gives the full variable domain: GAGVSQSPRYKVAKRGQDVALRCDPISGHVSLFWYQQALGQGPEFLTYFQNEAQLDKSGLPSDRFFAERPEGSVSTLKIQRTQQEDSAVYLCASSLTGDVTPLHFGNGTRLTVT.

This clone was counted between two and nine times. The V call is TRBV19, the J call TRBJ1-1, with a weak D call TRBD1 (5 bases). V was trimmed by 9 bases and J by 0 bases, leaving 14 bases between them. Germline V gene data show CDR1 as LNHDA and CDR2 as SQIVND (reference sequence). This CDR3 contains 14 residues. CDR3 residues: CASCRVGVNTEAFF. CDR3 coding DNA: TGTGCCAGCTGCAGGGTGGGCGTGAACACTGAAGCTTTCTTT.

The V and J genes are TRBV30 and TRBJ2-7; the D gene is possibly TRBD1 (6 bases). Trimming shortened V by 4 bases and J by 1 base, and 8 bases separated the two germline ends. The V gene's germline CDR1 is GTSNPN and CDR2 SVGIG (reference sequence). The CDR3 loop spans 12 amino acids. The CDR3 nucleotides are TGTGCCTGGAACAGGGTATCCTACGAGCAGTACTTC. This gives the protein CAWNRVSYEQYF.

V usage is TRBV13 and J usage is TRBJ2-7, with no clear D. V was pared by 0 bases and J by 7 bases, with 16 bases between. The CDR3 contains 15 residues. Per germline, CDR1 PRHDT and CDR2 FYEKMQ (reference sequence). The CDR3, as DNA: TGTGCCAGCAGCTTAGGCAGAGCAGATCTCACAGAGCAGTACTTC. This sequence encodes CASSLGRADLTEQYF.

The V gene is TRBV29-1, the J gene TRBJ1-2; D may be TRBD1 (5 bases). CDR1 SQVTM and CDR2 ANQGSEA come from the germline V gene. The CDR3 length is 13 residues. The ends were cut back, 8 bases at V and 5 bases at J, with 18 bases in the middle. The CDR3 region is CSTGGGVGYGYTF. In nucleotides, the CDR3 is TGCAGCACGGGGGGGGGAGTAGGGTATGGCTACACCTTC. The full variable domain, completed using reference TRBV29-1 and TRBJ1-2, is SAVISQKPSRDICQRGTSLTIQCQVDSQVTMMFWYRQQPGQSLTLIATANQGSEATYESGFVIDKFPISRPNLTFSTLTVSNMSPEDSSIYLCSTGGGVGYGYTFGSGTRLTVV.

There are a few counts of this clone. J is TRBJ1-4 and V is TRBV7-9; D may be TRBD1 (6 bases). Between the trimmed V and J ends, which lost 5 bases and 13 bases, there was a span of 23 bases. The CDR3 is 15 residues long. CDR1 is SEHNR, CDR2 FQNEAQ, per germline (reference sequence). The CDR3 here is CASSHFPKQGNILFF. The CDR3 DNA reads TGTGCCAGCAGCCATTTTCCCAAGCAGGGGAACATACTGTTTTTT.

In this sample, this clone turned up once. V usage is TRBV5-4 and J usage is TRBJ1-2; D is perhaps TRBD1 (6 bases). Trimming left V 3 bases short and J 4 bases short, with 19 bases between. The CDR3 is 16 residues long. CDR1 SGHNT and CDR2 YYREEE come from the germline V gene (reference sequence). The CDR3 loop is CASSSALNHRVYGYTF. CDR3 bases: TGTGCCAGCAGCTCGGCCCTCAACCACAGGGTCTATGGCTACACCTTC.

The genes are TRBV4-2 and TRBJ1-2, with D possibly TRBD1 on 5 matching bases. This CDR3 is built from 18 residues. The germline V gene encodes CDR1 LGHNA and CDR2 YNFKEQ. V was cut by 0 bases and J by 4 bases, with 21 bases left in between. The CDR3 is CASSQDPMAGKGAYGYTF. In nucleotides, the CDR3 is TGTGCCAGCAGCCAAGATCCGATGGCAGGGAAAGGGGCCTATGGCTACACCTTC.

The chain employs TRBV6-5 and TRBJ2-7, with 7 bases that match TRBD2. Germline-derived CDR1 and CDR2 are MNHEY and SVGAGI. The CDR3 extends over 14 amino acids. J was trimmed by 7 bases and V by 2 bases; bases with no gene match: 8. The CDR3 DNA is TGTGCCAGCAGTTACCGGGACGGCGGGGGAGAGCAGTACTTC. It is translated as CASSYRDGGGEQYF.

The sample holds a few counts of this clone. The rearrangement uses TRBV12-5 and TRBJ1-1; 7 bases line up with TRBD1. The germline CDR1 and CDR2 sequences are LGHNT and FRNRAP. The CDR3 runs to 13 residues. J lost 10 bases, V lost 3 bases, and 8 bases had no gene match. The CDR3 spells CASGFELRGRAFF. The CDR3 DNA sequence: TGTGCTAGTGGTTTTGAACTGAGGGGGCGAGCTTTCTTT. Together with reference TRBV12-5 and TRBJ1-1, the CDR3 gives the full variable domain: DARVTQTPRHKVTEMGQEVTMRCQPILGHNTVFWYRQTMMQGLELLAYFRNRAPLDDSGMPKDRFSAEMPDATLATLKIQPSEPRDSAVYFCASGFELRGRAFFGQGTRLTVV.

The chain uses TRBV25-1 and TRBJ2-7; TRBD1 or TRBD2 may be the D gene (5 bases each). Trimming pared 4 bases from V and 1 base from J, leaving 8 bases between. CDR1 and CDR2 (germline): MGHDK, SYGVNS. The CDR3 has 13 residues. CDR3 coding DNA: TGTGCCAGCAGTGGGGACGGTTCCTACGAGCAGTACTTC. This translates into CASSGDGSYEQYF.

The count of this clone is one. The CDR3 here is CASSLNRDEKLFF. CDR3 nucleotide sequence: TGTGCCAGCAGCTTGAACAGGGACGAAAAACTGTTTTTT. The chain couples TRBV5-4 to TRBJ1-4; D might be TRBD1 (6 bases). The CDR3 runs 13 residues. Germline V CDR1 and CDR2: SGHNT, YYREEE (reference sequence). V was trimmed by 1 base and J by 8 bases, leaving 9 bases between them.

This chain connects TRBV25-1 to TRBJ1-6; D unclear. This CDR3 has 11 residues. Between the trimmed V and J ends, which lost 2 bases and 14 bases, there was a span of 7 bases. Germline lookup yields CDR1 MGHDK and CDR2 SYGVNS. CDR3 sequence reads: CASSEGRALHF. CDR3 DNA: TGTGCCAGCAGTGAAGGGCGGGCCCTCCACTTT.